The rows below give T cell receptor beta chains drawn from one sample of a study of T cell responses to AZD1222 COVID-19 vaccine. Sequencing was performed with immunoSEQ multiplex PCR; in TCRdb, only in-frame clones are kept and a portion is missing. The sample holds about 84,000 clones, 70% to 90% seen once. Here the sequenced sample was peripheral blood, taken 28 days after the second AZD1222 dose. These receptors came from an adult who received the AZD1222 COVID-19 vaccine. Each CDR3 is given with its conserved first and last residue. The D gene is left open where the match is weak. Expanded clones are given a class, and other clones once, few, many or no size at all.

d_gene,abundance,j_gene,v_gene,CDR3aa,CDR3nt
.,few,TRBJ1-1,TRBV7-9,CASSLSQANTEAFF,TGTGCCAGCAGCTTATCCCAGGCGAACACTGAAGCTTTCTTT
.,.,TRBJ2-7,TRBV5-1,CASSLDGSYEQYF,TGCGCCAGCAGCTTGGACGGATCCTACGAGCAGTACTTC
.,once,TRBJ2-7,TRBV19,CASSAAYGEQYF,TGTGCCAGTAGTGCGGCCTATGGGGAGCAGTACTTC
.,once,TRBJ2-5,TRBV1,CTSSLRQGSETQYF,TGCACCAGCAGCCTCCGACAGGGCAGCGAGACCCAGTACTTC
.,.,TRBJ2-1,TRBV18,CASSPFRRISYNEQFF,TGTGCCAGCTCACCTTTCAGGAGGATCTCCTACAATGAGCAGTTCTTC
.,.,TRBJ2-3,TRBV3-1/TRBV3-2,CASSQDLSRNTQYF,TGTGCCAGCAGCCAAGATTTATCCCGAAATACGCAGTATTTT
.,once,TRBJ1-2,TRBV27,CASSLSGNYGYTF,TGTGCCAGCAGTTTATCTGGGAACTATGGCTACACCTTC
.,.,TRBJ2-7,TRBV5-4,CASSLAFGKNEQYF,TGTGCCAGCAGCTTGGCCTTCGGCAAGAACGAGCAGTACTTC
.,.,TRBJ2-7,TRBV10-1,CASPCVWTIGGEQYF,TGCGCCAGCCCGTGTGTTTGGACCATCGGCGGGGAGCAGTACTTC
.,.,TRBJ1-6,TRBV6-5,CASSYAPQGFNSPLHF,TGTGCCAGCAGTTACGCCCCGCAGGGCTTTAATTCACCCCTCCACTTT
.,.,TRBJ2-7,TRBV12-5,CASGGTPPRYEQYF,TGTGCTAGTGGGGGGACTCCACCACGCTACGAGCAGTACTTC
TRBD2,.,TRBJ2-7,TRBV12-3/TRBV12-4,CASRPSGGGEQYF,TGTGCCAGCAGACCGAGCGGGGGGGGCGAGCAGTACTTC
.,once,TRBJ2-3,TRBV6-1,CASSELVDASQYF,TGTGCCAGCAGTGAATTGGTGGACGCTTCGCAGTATTTT
TRBD1,.,TRBJ1-3,TRBV9,CASSYWDRAGNTIYF,TGTGCCAGCAGCTACTGGGACAGGGCTGGAAACACCATATATTTT
TRBD1,.,TRBJ1-2,TRBV9,CASSPSTQGAFDYGYTF,TGTGCCAGCAGCCCCTCTACCCAGGGGGCCTTCGACTATGGCTACACCTTC
TRBD1,.,TRBJ2-7,TRBV19,CASSTGQALTYEQYF,TGTGCCAGTAGCACAGGACAGGCCCTAACCTACGAGCAGTACTTC
.,.,TRBJ2-6,TRBV3-1/TRBV3-2,CASSQDFSGANVLTF,TGTGCCAGCAGCCAAGATTTCTCTGGGGCCAACGTCCTGACTTTC
.,.,TRBJ2-1,TRBV6-4,CASSRTAYSYNEQFF,TGTGCCAGCAGTCGGACTGCTTACTCCTACAATGAGCAGTTCTTC
TRBD1,.,TRBJ2-5,TRBV14,CASSLRTGGDQETQYF,TGTGCCAGCAGCTTGCGGACAGGGGGGGACCAAGAGACCCAGTACTTC
.,.,TRBJ1-1,TRBV28,CASSLARLLNTEAFF,TGTGCCAGCAGTTTAGCCCGACTGCTGAACACTGAAGCTTTCTTT
TRBD1,.,TRBJ2-3,TRBV6-5,CASSRRQGWTDTQYF,TGTGCCAGCAGTAGACGACAGGGTTGGACAGATACGCAGTATTTT
TRBD1,once,TRBJ2-5,TRBV19,CASSRRKSGGQETQYF,TGTGCCAGTAGTAGGAGGAAATCAGGGGGCCAAGAGACCCAGTACTTC
TRBD1,.,TRBJ1-1,TRBV6-4,CASSYDRASEAFF,TGTGCCAGCAGTTATGACAGGGCGAGTGAAGCTTTCTTT
.,.,TRBJ1-5,TRBV4-1,CASSQDGSQPQHF,TGCGCCAGCAGCCAAGATGGTAGTCAGCCCCAGCATTTT
.,few,TRBJ2-5,TRBV3-1/TRBV3-2,CASSQVVETQYF,TGTGCCAGCAGCCAAGTGGTCGAGACCCAGTACTTC
TRBD1,.,TRBJ2-1,TRBV28,CASTPTSGGPHNEQFF,TGTGCCAGCACACCTACCTCAGGGGGCCCCCACAATGAGCAGTTCTTC
TRBD2,.,TRBJ2-1,TRBV27,CASSRGGPYNEQFF,TGTGCCAGCAGTCGGGGGGGACCCTACAATGAGCAGTTCTTC
.,.,TRBJ1-6,TRBV6-5,CASSYENSPLHF,TGTGCCAGCAGTTACGAAAATTCACCCCTCCACTTT
.,.,TRBJ2-3,TRBV10-2,CASSAPRGTDTQYF,TGCGCCAGCAGTGCTCCGAGAGGCACAGATACGCAGTATTTT
.,.,TRBJ2-3,TRBV7-2,CASSLLAIADTQYF,TGTGCCAGCAGCTTACTAGCGATAGCAGATACGCAGTATTTT
.,.,TRBJ2-7,TRBV5-1,CASSRELGNEQYF,TGCGCCAGCAGCCGGGAACTAGGGAACGAGCAGTACTTC